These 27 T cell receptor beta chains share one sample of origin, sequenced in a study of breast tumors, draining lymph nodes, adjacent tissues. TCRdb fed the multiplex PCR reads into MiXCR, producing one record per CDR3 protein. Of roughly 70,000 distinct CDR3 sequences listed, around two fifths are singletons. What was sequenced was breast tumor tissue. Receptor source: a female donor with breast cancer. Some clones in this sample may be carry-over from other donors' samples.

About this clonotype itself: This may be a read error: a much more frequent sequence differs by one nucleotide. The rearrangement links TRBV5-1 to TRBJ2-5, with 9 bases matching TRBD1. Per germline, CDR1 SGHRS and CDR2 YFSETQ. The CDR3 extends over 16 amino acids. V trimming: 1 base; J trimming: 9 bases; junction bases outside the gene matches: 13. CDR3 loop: CASSLFTGGLVEAQYF. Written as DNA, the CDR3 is TGCGCCAGCAGCTTGTTCACAGGGGGCTTAGTTGAGGCCCAGTACTTC.

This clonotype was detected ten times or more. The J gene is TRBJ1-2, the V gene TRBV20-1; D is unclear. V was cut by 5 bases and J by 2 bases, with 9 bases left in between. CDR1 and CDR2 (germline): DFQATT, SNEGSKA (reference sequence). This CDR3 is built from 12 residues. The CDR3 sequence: CSAVGGNYGYTF. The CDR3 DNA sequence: TGCAGTGCTGTGGGCGGAAACTATGGCTACACCTTC.

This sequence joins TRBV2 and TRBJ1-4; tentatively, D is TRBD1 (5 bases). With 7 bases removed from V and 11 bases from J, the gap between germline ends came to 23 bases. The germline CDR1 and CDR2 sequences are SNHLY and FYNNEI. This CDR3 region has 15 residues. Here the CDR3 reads CASTEGFRTYPKLFF. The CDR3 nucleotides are TGTGCCAGCACCGAGGGGTTTCGGACCTACCCTAAACTGTTTTTT. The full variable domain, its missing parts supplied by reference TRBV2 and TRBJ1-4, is EPEVTQTPSHQVTQMGQEVILRCVPISNHLYFYWYRQILGQKVEFLVSFYNNEISEKSEIFDDQFSVERPDGSNFTLKIRSTKLEDSAMYFCASTEGFRTYPKLFFGSGTQLSVL.

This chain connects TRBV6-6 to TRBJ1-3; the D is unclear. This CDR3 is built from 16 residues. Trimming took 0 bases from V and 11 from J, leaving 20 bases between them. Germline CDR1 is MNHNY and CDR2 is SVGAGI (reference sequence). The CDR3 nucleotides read TGTGCCAGCAGTTACTCCACGGAACCTGGAGGAAGCGCCATATATTTT. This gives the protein CASSYSTEPGGSAIYF.

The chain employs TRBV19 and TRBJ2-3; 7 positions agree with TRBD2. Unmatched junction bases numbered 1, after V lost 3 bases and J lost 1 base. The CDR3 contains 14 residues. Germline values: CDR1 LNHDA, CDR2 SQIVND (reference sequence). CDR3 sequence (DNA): TGTGCCAGTAGTATTGGGGGGGGCACAGATACGCAGTATTTT. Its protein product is CASSIGGGTDTQYF.

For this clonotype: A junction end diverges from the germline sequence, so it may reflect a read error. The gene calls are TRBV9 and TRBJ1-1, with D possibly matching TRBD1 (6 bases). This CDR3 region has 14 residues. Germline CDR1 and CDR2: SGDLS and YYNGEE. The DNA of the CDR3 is TGTGCCAGCAGCCTCGGGGGGGCGAACACTGAAGCTTCCTTT. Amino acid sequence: CASSLGGANTEASF.

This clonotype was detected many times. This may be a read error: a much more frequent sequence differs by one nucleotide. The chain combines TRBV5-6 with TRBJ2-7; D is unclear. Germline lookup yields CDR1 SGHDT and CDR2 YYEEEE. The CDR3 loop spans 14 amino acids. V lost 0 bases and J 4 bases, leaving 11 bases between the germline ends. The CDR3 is CASSLGSALYEQYF. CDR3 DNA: TGTGCCAGCAGCTTGGGGTCAGCGTTGTACGAGCAGTACTTC.

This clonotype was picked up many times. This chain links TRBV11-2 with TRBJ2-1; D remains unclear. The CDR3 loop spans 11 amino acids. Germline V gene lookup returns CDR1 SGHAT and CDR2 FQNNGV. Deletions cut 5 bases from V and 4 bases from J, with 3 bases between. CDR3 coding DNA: TGTGCCAGCAGCCCTTACAATGAGCAGTTCTTC. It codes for CASSPYNEQFF.

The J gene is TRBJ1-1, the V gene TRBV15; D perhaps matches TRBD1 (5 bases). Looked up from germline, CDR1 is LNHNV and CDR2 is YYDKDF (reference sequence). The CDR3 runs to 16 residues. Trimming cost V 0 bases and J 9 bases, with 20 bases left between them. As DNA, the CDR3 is TGTGCCACCAGCAGAGATCCGACAGCCCAAAGTTTCAAAGCTTTCTTT. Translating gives CATSRDPTAQSFKAFF.

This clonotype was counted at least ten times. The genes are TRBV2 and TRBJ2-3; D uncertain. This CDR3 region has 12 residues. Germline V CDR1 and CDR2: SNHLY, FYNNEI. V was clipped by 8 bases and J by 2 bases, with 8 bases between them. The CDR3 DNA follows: TGTGCCAGCCAGTACTTCACAGATACGCAGTATTTT. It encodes CASQYFTDTQYF.

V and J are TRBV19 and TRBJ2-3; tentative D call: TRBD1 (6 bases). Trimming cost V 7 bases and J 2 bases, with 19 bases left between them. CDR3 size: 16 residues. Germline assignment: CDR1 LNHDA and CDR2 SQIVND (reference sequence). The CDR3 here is CASIGGQGQYTDTQYF. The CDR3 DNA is TGTGCCAGTATAGGCGGGCAGGGGCAGTACACAGATACGCAGTATTTT.

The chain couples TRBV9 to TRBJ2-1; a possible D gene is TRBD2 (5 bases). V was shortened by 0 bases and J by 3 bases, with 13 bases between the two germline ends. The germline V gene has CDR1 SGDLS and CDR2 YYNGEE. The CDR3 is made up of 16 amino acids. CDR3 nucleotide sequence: TGTGCCAGCAGCGTAGGGTCGGGCAGCGGCTACAATGAGCAGTTCTTC. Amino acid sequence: CASSVGSGSGYNEQFF. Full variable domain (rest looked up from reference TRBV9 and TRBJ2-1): DSGVTQTPKHLITATGQRVTLRCSPRSGDLSVYWYQQSLDQGLQFLIQYYNGEERAKGNILERFSAQQFPDLHSELNLSSLELGDSALYFCASSVGSGSGYNEQFFGPGTRLTVL.

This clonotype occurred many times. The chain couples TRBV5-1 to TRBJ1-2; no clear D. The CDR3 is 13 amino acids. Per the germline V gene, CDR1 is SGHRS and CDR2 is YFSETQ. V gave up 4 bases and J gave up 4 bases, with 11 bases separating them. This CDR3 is CASSGGQTYGYTF. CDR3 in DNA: TGCGCCAGCAGCGGCGGGCAGACCTATGGCTACACCTTC.

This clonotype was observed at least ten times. The CDR3: CASSTGLAGAEGDTQYF. The CDR3 nucleotides are TGTGCCAGTAGCACGGGACTAGCGGGGGCCGAAGGAGATACGCAGTATTTT. V is TRBV19 and J is TRBJ2-3; TRBD2 matches 14 bases. V dropped 6 bases and J dropped 5; count of bases not matched to a gene: 10. The V gene's germline CDR1 is LNHDA and CDR2 SQIVND (reference sequence). CDR3 length: 17 residues.

CDR3 bases: TGTGCCAGCAGCGAGTCCACGGGGGTTAATTCACCCCTCCACTTT. The encoded protein is CASSESTGVNSPLHF. The chain uses TRBV9 and TRBJ1-6, with D perhaps matching TRBD1 (5 bases). This CDR3 region has 15 residues. The V end was cut by 3 bases, the J end by 6 bases, with 13 bases between. The V gene's germline CDR1 is SGDLS and CDR2 YYNGEE.

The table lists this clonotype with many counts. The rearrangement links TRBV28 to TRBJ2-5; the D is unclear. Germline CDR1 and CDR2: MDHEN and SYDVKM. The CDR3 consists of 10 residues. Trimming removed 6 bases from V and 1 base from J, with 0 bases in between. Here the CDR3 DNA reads TGTGCCAGCAGCCAAGAGACCCAGTACTTC. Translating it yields CASSQETQYF.

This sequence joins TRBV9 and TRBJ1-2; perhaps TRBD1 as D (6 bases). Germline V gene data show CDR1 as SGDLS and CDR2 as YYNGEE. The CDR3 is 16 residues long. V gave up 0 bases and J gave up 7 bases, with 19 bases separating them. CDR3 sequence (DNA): TGTGCCAGCAGCGTAGCGGTGGGCAGGGGTGGATTTGGCTACACCTTC. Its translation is CASSVAVGRGGFGYTF.

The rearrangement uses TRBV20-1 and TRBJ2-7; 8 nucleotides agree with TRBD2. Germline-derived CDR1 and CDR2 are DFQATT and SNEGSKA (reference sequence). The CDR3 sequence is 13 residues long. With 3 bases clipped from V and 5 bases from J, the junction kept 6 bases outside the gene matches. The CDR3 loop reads CSASPRGGNEQYF. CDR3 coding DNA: TGCAGTGCTAGTCCTCGGGGGGGCAACGAGCAGTACTTC.

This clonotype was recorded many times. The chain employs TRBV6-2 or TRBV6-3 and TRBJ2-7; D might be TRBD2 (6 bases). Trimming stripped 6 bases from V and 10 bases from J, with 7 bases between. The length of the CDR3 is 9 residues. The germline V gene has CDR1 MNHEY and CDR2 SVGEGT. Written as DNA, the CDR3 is TGTGCCAGCAGGGGACTCCAGTACTTC. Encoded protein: CASRGLQYF.

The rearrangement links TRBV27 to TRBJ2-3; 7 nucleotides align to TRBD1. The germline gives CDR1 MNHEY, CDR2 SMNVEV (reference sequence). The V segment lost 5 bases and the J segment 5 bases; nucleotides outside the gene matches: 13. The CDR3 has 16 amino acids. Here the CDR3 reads CASSPCSGGRGDTQYF. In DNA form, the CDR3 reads TGTGCCAGCAGTCCCTGTTCAGGGGGTAGAGGAGATACGCAGTATTTT.

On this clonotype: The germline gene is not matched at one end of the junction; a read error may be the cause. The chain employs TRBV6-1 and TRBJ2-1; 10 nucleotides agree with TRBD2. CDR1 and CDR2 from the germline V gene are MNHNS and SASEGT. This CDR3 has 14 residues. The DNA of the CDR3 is TGTGCCACTAAGAGCGGGGGGGGAAACAATGAGCAGCTCTTC. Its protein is CATKSGGGNNEQLF.

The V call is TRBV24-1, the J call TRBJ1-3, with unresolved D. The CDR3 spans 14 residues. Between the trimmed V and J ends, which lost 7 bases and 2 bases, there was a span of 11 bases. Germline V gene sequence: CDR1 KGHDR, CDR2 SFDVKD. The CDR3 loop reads CATSPAAAGNTIYF. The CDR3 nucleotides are TGTGCCACCAGCCCTGCGGCGGCTGGAAACACCATATATTTT.

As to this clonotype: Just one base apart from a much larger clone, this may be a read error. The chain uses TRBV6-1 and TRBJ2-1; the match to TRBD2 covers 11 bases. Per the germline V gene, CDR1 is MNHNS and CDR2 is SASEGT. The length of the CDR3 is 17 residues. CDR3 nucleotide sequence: TGTGCCAGCATTCCCCGAAGCTTAGCGGGGGGGTACAGTGAGCAGTTCTTC. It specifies CASIPRSLAGGYSEQFF.

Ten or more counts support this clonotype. CDR3 in amino acids: CASSNRLSYEQYF. Written as DNA, the CDR3 is TGTGCCAGCTCCAATCGCCTCTCCTACGAGCAGTACTTC. This chain links TRBV12-3 or TRBV12-4 with TRBJ2-7; D call uncertain. The CDR3 runs to 13 residues. Trimming removed 8 bases from V and 0 bases from J, with 11 bases in between.

In DNA form, the CDR3 reads TGTGCCAGCAGGACCGCCGGAGTAGCCTACGAGCAGTACTTC. This encodes CASRTAGVAYEQYF. This chain joins TRBV12-5 and TRBJ2-7; D unclear. The CDR3 length is 14 residues. Germline loops: CDR1 LGHNT, CDR2 FRNRAP. Filled out from reference TRBV12-5 and TRBJ2-7, the complete variable domain reads DARVTQTPRHKVTEMGQEVTMRCQPILGHNTVFWYRQTMMQGLELLAYFRNRAPLDDSGMPKDRFSAEMPDATLATLKIQPSEPRDSAVYFCASRTAGVAYEQYFGPGTRLTVT.

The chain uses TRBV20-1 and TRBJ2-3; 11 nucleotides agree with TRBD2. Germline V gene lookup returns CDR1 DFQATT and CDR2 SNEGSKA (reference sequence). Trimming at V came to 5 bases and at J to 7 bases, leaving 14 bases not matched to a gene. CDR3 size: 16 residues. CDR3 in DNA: TGCAGTGCTGGCCCTACTAGCGGGAGTGCAGTAAATACGCAGTATTTT. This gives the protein CSAGPTSGSAVNTQYF.

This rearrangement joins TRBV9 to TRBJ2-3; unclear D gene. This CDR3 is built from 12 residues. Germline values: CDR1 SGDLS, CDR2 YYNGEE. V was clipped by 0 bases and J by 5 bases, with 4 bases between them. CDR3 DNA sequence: TGTGCCAGCAGCGTAGCAGGAGATACGCAGTATTTT. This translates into CASSVAGDTQYF.